These 9 T cell receptor beta chains were sequenced from one sample in a study of T cell responses to AZD1222 COVID-19 vaccine. The data were produced by immunoSEQ multiplex PCR, yet TCRdb's version contains in-frame clones alone and is incomplete. This sample has over 100,000 clones, with about 87% found just once. Sequences were derived from peripheral blood, sampled 28 days after the second AZD1222 dose. Receptor source: an adult who received the AZD1222 COVID-19 vaccine.

The rearrangement joins TRBV19 to TRBJ1-5; D ambiguous. Between the trimmed V and J ends, which lost 5 bases and 0 bases, there was a span of 11 bases. This CDR3 comprises 15 residues. Germline CDR1 reads LNHDA; CDR2 reads SQIVND (reference sequence). In DNA form, the CDR3 reads TGTGCCAGTAGTCAAACCACAGTTAGCAATCAGCCCCAGCATTTT. This codes for CASSQTTVSNQPQHF.

The chain has TRBV19 and TRBJ2-2, with D possibly being TRBD1 or TRBD2 (5 bases each). Germline V lookup: CDR1 LNHDA, CDR2 SQIVND (reference sequence). The CDR3 totals 13 residues. Trimming left V 6 bases short and J 2 bases short, with 7 bases between. The CDR3 protein is CASSRDNTGELFF. DNA of the CDR3: TGTGCCAGTAGCAGGGACAACACCGGGGAGCTGTTTTTT.

The chain is built from TRBV7-9 and TRBJ2-7; D ambiguous. Trimming left V 5 bases short and J 6 bases short, with 11 bases between. The CDR3 has 12 residues. Germline V gene sequence: CDR1 SEHNR, CDR2 FQNEAQ (reference sequence). The CDR3 DNA follows: TGTGCCAGCAGCCCTGGGGTCTCCGAGCAGTACTTC. Translation: CASSPGVSEQYF.

CDR3 in amino acids: CASRANQGSYGYTF. The CDR3 DNA reads TGTGCCAGCAGAGCAAACCAGGGCTCCTATGGCTACACCTTC. This chain joins TRBV6-5 and TRBJ1-2, with a weak D call TRBD1 (5 bases). This CDR3 is built from 14 residues. Between the trimmed V and J ends, which lost 6 bases and 4 bases, there was a span of 15 bases. Germline-derived CDR1 and CDR2 are MNHEY and SVGAGI.

The chain's CDR3 is CASSDGSRLGSMPQHF. The CDR3 DNA sequence: TGTGCCAGCAGTGATGGTAGTAGGTTAGGGTCGATGCCCCAGCATTTT. J is TRBJ1-5 and V is TRBV2; D is uncertain. Trimming left V 3 bases short and J 9 bases short, with 21 bases between. Germline assignment: CDR1 SNHLY and CDR2 FYNNEI. CDR3 length: 16 residues.

The chain carries TRBV9 and TRBJ2-5; TRBD2 aligns across 9 bases. Trimming at V came to 7 bases and at J to 2 bases, leaving 9 bases not matched to a gene. The CDR3 has 15 amino acids. CDR1 and CDR2 from the germline V gene are SGDLS and YYNGEE. The CDR3 spells CASGAAGGLQETQYF. CDR3 DNA: TGTGCCAGCGGGGCGGCGGGGGGGCTACAAGAGACCCAGTACTTC.

This clone was observed a few times. The chain couples TRBV30 to TRBJ1-1; TRBD1 agrees at 9 bases. The V gene's germline CDR1 is GTSNPN and CDR2 SVGIG (reference sequence). This CDR3 is 10 amino acids long. After removal of 5 bases from V and 8 bases from J, the junction contained 0 bases not matched to a gene. The CDR3 bases are TGTGCCTGGGGACAGGGGGAAGCTTTCTTT. This translates into CAWGQGEAFF.

The genes are TRBV19 and TRBJ2-4, with D possibly matching TRBD2 (5 bases). V was shortened by 1 base and J by 9 bases, with 10 bases between the two germline ends. Germline-derived CDR1 and CDR2 are LNHDA and SQIVND (reference sequence). This CDR3 has 13 amino acids. The CDR3 reads CASSIGDRGIQYF. CDR3 nucleotides: TGTGCCAGTAGTATAGGGGATCGGGGCATTCAGTACTTC.

This sequence joins TRBV14 and TRBJ2-7; TRBD2 matches 9 bases. Looked up from germline, CDR1 is SGHDN and CDR2 is FVKESK. The J segment lost 2 bases and the V segment lost 4 bases, leaving 6 bases of the junction unmatched. CDR3 length: 15 amino acids. The CDR3 nucleotides read TGTGCCAGCAGCCGTAGCGGGAGCCCAGCCTACGAGCAGTACTTC. This codes for CASSRSGSPAYEQYF. Full variable domain (outside the CDR3, taken from reference TRBV14 and TRBJ2-7): EAGVTQFPSHSVIEKGQTVTLRCDPISGHDNLYWYRRVMGKEIKFLLHFVKESKQDESGMPNNRFLAERTGGTYSTLKVQPAELEDSGVYFCASSRSGSPAYEQYFGPGTRLTVT.